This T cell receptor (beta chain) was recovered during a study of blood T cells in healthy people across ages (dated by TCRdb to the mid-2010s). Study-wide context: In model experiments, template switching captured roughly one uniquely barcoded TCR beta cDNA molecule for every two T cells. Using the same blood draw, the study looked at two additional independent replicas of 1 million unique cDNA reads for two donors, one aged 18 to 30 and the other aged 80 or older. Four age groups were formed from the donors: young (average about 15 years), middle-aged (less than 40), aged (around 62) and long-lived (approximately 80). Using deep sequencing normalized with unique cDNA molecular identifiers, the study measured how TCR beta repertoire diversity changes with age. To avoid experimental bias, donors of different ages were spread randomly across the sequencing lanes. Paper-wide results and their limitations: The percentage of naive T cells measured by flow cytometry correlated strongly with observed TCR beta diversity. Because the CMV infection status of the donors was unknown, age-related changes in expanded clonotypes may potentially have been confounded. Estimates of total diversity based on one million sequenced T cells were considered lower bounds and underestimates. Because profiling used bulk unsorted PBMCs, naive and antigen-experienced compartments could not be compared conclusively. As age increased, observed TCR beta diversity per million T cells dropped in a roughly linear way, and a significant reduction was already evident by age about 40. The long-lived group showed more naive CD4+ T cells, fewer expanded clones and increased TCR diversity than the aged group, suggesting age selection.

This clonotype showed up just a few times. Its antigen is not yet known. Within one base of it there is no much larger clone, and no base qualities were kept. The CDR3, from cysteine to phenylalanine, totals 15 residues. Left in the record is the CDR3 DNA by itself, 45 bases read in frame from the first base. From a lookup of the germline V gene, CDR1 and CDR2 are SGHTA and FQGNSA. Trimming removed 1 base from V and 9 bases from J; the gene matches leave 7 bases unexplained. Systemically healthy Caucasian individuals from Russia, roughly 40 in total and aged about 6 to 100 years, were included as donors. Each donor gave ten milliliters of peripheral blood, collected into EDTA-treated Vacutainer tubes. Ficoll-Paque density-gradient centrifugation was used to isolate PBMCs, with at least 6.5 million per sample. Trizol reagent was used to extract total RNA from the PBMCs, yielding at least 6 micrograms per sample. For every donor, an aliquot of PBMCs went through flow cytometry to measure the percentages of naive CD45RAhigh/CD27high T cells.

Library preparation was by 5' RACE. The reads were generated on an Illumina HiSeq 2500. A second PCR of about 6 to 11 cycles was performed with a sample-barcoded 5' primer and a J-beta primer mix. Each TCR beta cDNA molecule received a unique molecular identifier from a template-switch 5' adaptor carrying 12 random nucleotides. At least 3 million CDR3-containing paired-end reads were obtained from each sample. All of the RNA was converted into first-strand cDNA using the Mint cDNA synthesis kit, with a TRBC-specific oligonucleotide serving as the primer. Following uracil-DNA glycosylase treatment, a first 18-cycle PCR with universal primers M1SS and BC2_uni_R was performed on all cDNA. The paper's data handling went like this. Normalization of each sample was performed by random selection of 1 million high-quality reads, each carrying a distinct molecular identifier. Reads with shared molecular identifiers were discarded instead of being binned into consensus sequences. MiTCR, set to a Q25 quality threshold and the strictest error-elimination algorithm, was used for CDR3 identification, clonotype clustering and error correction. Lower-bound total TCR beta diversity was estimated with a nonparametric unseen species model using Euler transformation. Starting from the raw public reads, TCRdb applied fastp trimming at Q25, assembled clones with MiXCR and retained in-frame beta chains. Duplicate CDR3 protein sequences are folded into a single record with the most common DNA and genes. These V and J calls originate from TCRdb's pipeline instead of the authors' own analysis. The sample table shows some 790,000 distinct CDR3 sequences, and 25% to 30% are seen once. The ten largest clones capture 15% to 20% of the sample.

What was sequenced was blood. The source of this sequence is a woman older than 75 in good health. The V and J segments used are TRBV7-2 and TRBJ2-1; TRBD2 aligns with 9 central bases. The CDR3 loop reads CASSLEAGGSGEQFF. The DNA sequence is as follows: TGTGCCAGCAGCTTAGAAGCGGGGGGCAGCGGTGAGCAGTTCTTC.